What follows are 26 T cell receptor beta chains derived from one specimen sequenced in a study of shared clonotypes between healthy human individuals. Only in-frame clones appear in the TCRdb table, and some are missing; sequencing was by immunoSEQ multiplex PCR. The table shows about 2.4 million clones, with 80% to 95% occurring only once. The sample was naive CD4+ T cells from PBMCs. The sample's subset: CD45RA+ positively selected. Source of these receptors: a man between 18 and 35 years old in good health. Some clones in this sample may be carry-over from other donors' samples.

The rearrangement links TRBV6-5 to TRBJ1-3; D is perhaps TRBD1 (6 bases). V lost 0 bases and J lost 6, with 12 bases in between. The germline V gene encodes CDR1 MNHEY and CDR2 SVGAGI. The CDR3 is 15 amino acids. CDR3 sequence: CASSYSQGQANTIYF. CDR3 in DNA: TGTGCCAGCAGTTACTCGCAGGGGCAGGCAAACACCATATATTTT.

The chain joins TRBV21-1 to TRBJ2-7; TRBD2 is taken as the D call from the table, unchecked against the DNA. TRBV21-1 represents a pseudogene. The CDR3 extends over 17 amino acids. The CDR3 nucleotides read TGTGCCAGCAGCAAAGCGGGGGGGTCCCTGTACGGCTACGAGCAGTACTTC. This sequence encodes CASSKAGGSLYGYEQYF.

This clone was counted a single time. The chain combines TRBV5-4 with TRBJ2-3, with 7 bases matching TRBD2. Germline CDR1 reads SGHNT; CDR2 reads YYREEE (reference sequence). The CDR3 is made up of 15 amino acids. V shed 5 bases, J shed 4 bases, and the junction held 10 bases outside the gene matches. The DNA of the CDR3 is TGTGCCAGCAGGTTGCGTGGCGGGAGTGCAGATACGCAGTATTTT. Protein product: CASRLRGGSADTQYF.

This rearrangement joins TRBV4-2 to TRBJ2-1, with 13 nucleotides matching TRBD2. Germline-derived CDR1 and CDR2 are LGHNA and YNFKEQ. The CDR3 length is 17 residues. J lost 10 bases, V lost 2 bases, and 11 bases had no gene match. The CDR3 DNA reads TGTGCCAGCAGCCAACCATCCGGGACTAGCGGGATCGGCGAGCAGTTCTTC. Translation gives CASSQPSGTSGIGEQFF.

A remark on this clone: This specimen includes other DNA sequences encoding the same CDR3. The genes are TRBV6-5 and TRBJ2-6, with D uncertain. The V gene lost 0 bases and the J gene lost 0 bases, with 6 bases spanning the gap. Germline V gene sequence: CDR1 MNHEY, CDR2 SVGAGI. There are 16 residues in the CDR3. The CDR3 region is CASSYSRSSGANVLTF. Here the CDR3 DNA reads TGTGCCAGCAGTTACTCGAGGAGCTCTGGGGCCAACGTCCTGACTTTC.

The J gene is TRBJ1-2, the V gene TRBV2, with 10 bases that match TRBD1. This CDR3 has 14 amino acids. Trimming cost V 6 bases and J 6 bases; bases outside gene matches: 7. From germline, CDR1 is SNHLY and CDR2 FYNNEI. The CDR3 is CASRGTGAFHGYTF. The CDR3 DNA sequence: TGTGCCAGCAGGGGGACAGGGGCTTTCCATGGCTACACCTTC.

This clone came up once. The chain carries TRBV7-2 and TRBJ2-5; 13 nucleotides agree with TRBD2. This CDR3 spans 18 amino acids. V trimming: 4 bases; J trimming: 5 bases; junction bases outside the gene matches: 13. Germline V lookup: CDR1 SGHTA, CDR2 FQGNSA. CDR3 amino acids: CASSSRPSTSGRQETQYF. The CDR3 DNA reads as TGTGCCAGCAGCTCCCGGCCTTCGACTAGCGGGAGGCAGGAGACCCAGTACTTC.

This clone showed up just once. As DNA, the CDR3 is TGTGCCATCAGTGAGTCGAATCGGAATTACAATGAGCAGTTCTTC. It encodes CAISESNRNYNEQFF. V and J are TRBV10-3 and TRBJ2-1, with D unresolved. This CDR3 comprises 15 residues. Germline V gene data show CDR1 as ENHRY and CDR2 as SYGVKD. V lost 0 bases and J lost 4, with 10 bases in between.

The chain has TRBV5-8 and TRBJ2-2; the match to TRBD2 covers 10 bases. This CDR3 region has 18 residues. Germline assignment: CDR1 SGHTS and CDR2 YDEGEE. V lost 2 bases and J lost 4; bases outside the gene matches: 11. CDR3 residues: CASSFERSGRALTGELFF. CDR3 DNA sequence: TGTGCCAGCAGCTTCGAACGGAGCGGGAGGGCCCTCACCGGGGAGCTGTTTTTT.

The rearrangement links TRBV28 to TRBJ1-5, with D uncertain. Germline V CDR1 and CDR2: MDHEN, SYDVKM. The CDR3 has 12 residues. Between the trimmed V and J ends, which lost 7 bases and 5 bases, there was a span of 9 bases. The CDR3 reads CASISQDQPQHF. The DNA of the CDR3 is TGTGCCAGCATCTCTCAGGATCAGCCCCAGCATTTT.

The genes are TRBV19 and TRBJ2-7; D unresolved. The CDR3 spans 14 residues. Germline assignment: CDR1 LNHDA and CDR2 SQIVND (reference sequence). Trimming left V 5 bases short and J 0 bases short, with 11 bases between. Written as DNA, the CDR3 is TGTGCCAGTAGTGGAAAGGGCTACTCCTACGAGCAGTACTTC. Amino acid sequence: CASSGKGYSYEQYF.

This clone has a handful of counts. This rearrangement joins TRBV19 to TRBJ2-4; D is undetermined. The CDR3 has 13 residues. Germline V gene lookup returns CDR1 LNHDA and CDR2 SQIVND (reference sequence). Between the trimmed V and J ends, which lost 7 bases and 0 bases, there was a span of 7 bases. The DNA for the CDR3 is TGTGCCAGTACCGTCACAGCCAAAAACATTCAGTACTTC. Protein product: CASTVTAKNIQYF.

This sequence joins TRBV9 and TRBJ2-5; TRBD2 matches at 8 bases. Trimming cost V 7 bases and J 3 bases; bases outside gene matches: 11. This CDR3 spans 15 amino acids. The germline CDR1 and CDR2 sequences are SGDLS and YYNGEE. The CDR3 DNA reads TGTGCCAGCTCCCGAGGGCCACTAGCGGAAGAGACCCAGTACTTC. This codes for CASSRGPLAEETQYF.

The chain links TRBV19 to TRBJ2-1; 10 bases are a match to TRBD1. The CDR3 has 17 amino acids. The germline V gene has CDR1 LNHDA and CDR2 SQIVND (reference sequence). The ends lost 3 bases at V and 9 bases at J; junction bases unmatched: 14. CDR3 sequence (DNA): TGTGCCAGTAGTATTTTCGATCGGGGACAGGGGTCTATTGAGCAGTTCTTC. Protein: CASSIFDRGQGSIEQFF.

This chain connects TRBV19 to TRBJ1-5, with D tentatively TRBD1 (5 bases). The CDR3 extends over 14 amino acids. Germline V gene sequence: CDR1 LNHDA, CDR2 SQIVND (reference sequence). Trimming removed 7 bases from V and 2 bases from J, with 12 bases in between. The DNA for the CDR3 is TGTGCCAGTATTGCTGGGGGAGGCAATCAGCCCCAGCATTTT. This sequence encodes CASIAGGGNQPQHF.

Points on this clone: At the DNA level, this CDR3 is encoded by other sequences in the same sample as well. This chain links TRBV6-1 with TRBJ2-1; no clear D gene. Germline CDR1 reads MNHNS; CDR2 reads SASEGT. CDR3 length: 13 residues. V shed 6 bases and J shed 5 bases, with 11 bases lying between them. CDR3 sequence reads: CASSENTDNEQFF. The CDR3 DNA reads TGTGCCAGCAGCGAGAACACCGACAATGAGCAGTTCTTC.

The chain uses TRBV5-6 and TRBJ2-7, with 9 bases that match TRBD2. The V and J ends lost 1 base and 4 bases, in that order; junction bases with no gene match: 9. The CDR3 is made up of 16 amino acids. Germline CDR1 reads SGHDT; CDR2 reads YYEEEE. CDR3 nucleotide sequence: TGTGCCAGCAGCTTGTCAGGTAGCGGGAGTTTTTACGAGCAGTACTTC. Its translation is CASSLSGSGSFYEQYF.

The CDR3 loop is CASSQSYGTGVGTQYF. CDR3 bases: TGCGCCAGCAGCCAATCCTACGGGACAGGGGTGGGTACGCAGTATTTT. The V gene is TRBV4-1, the J gene TRBJ2-3, with 10 positions matching TRBD1. Germline V gene data show CDR1 as MGHRA and CDR2 as YSYEKL. This CDR3 comprises 16 residues. V lost 2 bases, J lost 8 bases, and 10 bases stayed unmatched.

Only a few counts were recorded for this clone. The chain recombines TRBV28 with TRBJ1-1; D might be TRBD1 (5 bases). This CDR3 comprises 13 residues. V was pared by 6 bases and J by 3 bases, with 11 bases between. Germline V lookup: CDR1 MDHEN, CDR2 SYDVKM. The CDR3 bases are TGTGCCAGCAGGCAGGGAGGGGACACTGAAGCTTTCTTT. Its translation: CASRQGGDTEAFF.

For this clone: Other DNA sequences in the same sample also yield this CDR3. CDR3 nucleotide sequence: TGTGCCAGCAGCCTATTGGGGAGCTCCTACAATGAGCAGTTCTTC. Translating it yields CASSLLGSSYNEQFF. The chain links TRBV7-3 to TRBJ2-1, with D possibly being TRBD2 (5 bases). V lost 5 bases, J lost 0 bases, and 11 bases lay in between. The CDR3 totals 15 residues. The V gene's germline CDR1 is SGHTA and CDR2 FQGTGA.

The CDR3 coding sequence is TGTGCCAGCTCACCTTACGAGACAGGGGCTAGCACAGATACGCAGTATTTT. Protein sequence: CASSPYETGASTDTQYF. The J gene is TRBJ2-3, the V gene TRBV18, with 8 nucleotides matching TRBD1. Germline trimming cut 3 bases from V and 0 bases from J; bases unmatched to any gene: 8. Germline V lookup: CDR1 KGHSH, CDR2 LQKENI. This CDR3 spans 17 amino acids.

The chain couples TRBV29-1 to TRBJ1-5; D is perhaps TRBD1 (5 bases). The germline V gene encodes CDR1 SQVTM and CDR2 ANQGSEA. This CDR3 is 13 amino acids long. With 6 bases removed from V and 5 bases from J, the gap between germline ends came to 14 bases. Written as DNA, the CDR3 is TGCAGCGTGGGGGGAGTCTCGGATCAGCCCCAGCATTTT. It translates to CSVGGVSDQPQHF.

The V gene is TRBV27, the J gene TRBJ1-3, with D tentatively TRBD1 (6 bases). Deletions cut 5 bases from V and 4 bases from J, with 21 bases between. This CDR3 is 17 amino acids long. Germline CDR1 and CDR2: MNHEY and SMNVEV (reference sequence). The CDR3 bases are TGTGCCAGCAGTCCAAGACAGGCTCCTAATGGAGGAAACACCATATATTTT. Translation gives CASSPRQAPNGGNTIYF.

The gene calls are TRBV28 and TRBJ1-2; a possible D gene is TRBD1 (5 bases). The V gene's germline CDR1 is MDHEN and CDR2 SYDVKM. The CDR3 loop spans 14 amino acids. The ends were cut back, 5 bases at V and 10 bases at J, with 20 bases in the middle. CDR3 sequence (DNA): TGTGCCAGCAGTCCTGGATCCGAGGGACCCCTCTACACCTTC. Translating gives CASSPGSEGPLYTF.

CDR3 DNA sequence: TGTGCCAGCAGCTTATTTGCCCCAAGGTCTGGGGCCAACGTCCTGACTTTC. Translation: CASSLFAPRSGANVLTF. The chain links TRBV7-2 to TRBJ2-6; D is unresolved. Trimming shortened V by 2 bases and J by 1 base, and 12 bases separated the two germline ends. The CDR3 runs to 17 residues. CDR1 and CDR2 (germline): SGHTA, FQGNSA.

V and J are TRBV6-1 and TRBJ2-7; D call uncertain. Trimming took 2 bases from V and 7 from J, leaving 9 bases between them. CDR3 length: 12 residues. The germline CDR1 and CDR2 sequences are MNHNS and SASEGT. The CDR3 loop is CASSEIRREQYF. CDR3 coding DNA: TGTGCCAGCAGTGAAATTCGGCGGGAGCAGTACTTC.